The clone carrying this TCR beta chain was seen repeatedly, ten times or more. Its antigen is unknown. From the 5' RACE reads, TCRdb called clonotypes with MiXCR, one entry per CDR3 protein. This table has more than 50,000 distinct CDR3 sequences, over 5.5% appearing once. CDR3 length: 14 residues. Germline V gene sequence: CDR1 MNHEY, CDR2 SVGAGI. Trimming removed 7 bases from V and 4 bases from J; junction bases left unmatched: 9. Time point described: sample taken at primary tumor resection. Researchers sequenced whole RNA taken from tumor, nontumor lung or frozen PBMC without sorting. The donors, about 74 patients with untreated early-stage non-small cell lung cancer, provided the samples. The data stem from a study of spatial heterogeneity in lung cancer. As for the study in general: Detection of beta-chain sequences consistently exceeded that of alpha-chain sequences.

Study results and caveats: The study found ubiquitous expanded tumor TCRs in blood more at resection than follow-up.

The sample here was PBMCs, taken at surgery. This chain joins TRBV6-5 and TRBJ1-2; 7 bases agree with TRBD1. The receptor's source is a female donor with early-stage non-small cell lung cancer. The CDR3 nucleotides are TGTGCCAGCAAAAGGTCGGGACAGAGCTATGGCTACACCTTC. Translating it yields CASKRSGQSYGYTF.